These T cell receptor beta chains were read from a single sample in a study of blood T cell repertoires in COVID-19. Sequencing was performed with immunoSEQ multiplex PCR; in TCRdb, only in-frame clones are kept and a portion is missing. The sample has around 50,000 clones; around four fifths are singletons. Sequenced sample: PBMCs or T cells enriched from blood (not recorded which). The receptor source for this set is a woman aged 50 to 60 with acute COVID-19. Both conserved end residues are part of each CDR3. A D gene is named only where the DNA matches it firmly. Part of the rows lack a size; the others show once, few, many or a class for expanded clones.

V gene: TRBV7-3
clone size: -
D gene: -
J gene: TRBJ2-7
CDR3 protein: CASGPGTLYEQYF
CDR3 DNA: TGTGCCAGCGGTCCCGGGACATTATACGAGCAGTACTTC

V gene: TRBV19
clone size: -
D gene: -
J gene: TRBJ1-3
CDR3 protein: CASSIDLRSPISGNTIYF
CDR3 DNA: TGTGCCAGTAGTATAGATCTGAGATCGCCCATCTCTGGAAACACCATATATTTT

V gene: TRBV12-3/TRBV12-4
clone size: -
D gene: -
J gene: TRBJ1-1
CDR3 protein: CASRSSGYTEAFF
CDR3 DNA: TGTGCCAGCAGGTCATCAGGGTACACTGAAGCTTTCTTT

V gene: TRBV30
clone size: -
D gene: TRBD1
J gene: TRBJ1-1
CDR3 protein: CACISTGSGRNTEAFF
CDR3 DNA: TGTGCCTGTATCTCGACAGGGTCAGGGAGGAACACTGAAGCTTTCTTT

V gene: TRBV2
clone size: -
D gene: -
J gene: TRBJ1-5
CDR3 protein: CASRGTGEISPSIF
CDR3 DNA: -

V gene: TRBV29-1
clone size: -
D gene: -
J gene: TRBJ2-1
CDR3 protein: CSVRQSSYNEQFF
CDR3 DNA: TGCAGCGTTCGACAGAGTTCCTACAATGAGCAGTTCTTC

V gene: TRBV18
clone size: -
D gene: TRBD2
J gene: TRBJ2-1
CDR3 protein: CASSPRASGGHNEQFF
CDR3 DNA: TGTGCCAGCTCACCACGGGCCAGCGGGGGTCACAATGAGCAGTTCTTC

V gene: TRBV2
clone size: -
D gene: -
J gene: TRBJ1-1
CDR3 protein: CASRGGLNTEAFF
CDR3 DNA: TGTGCCAGCAGGGGAGGTCTAAACACTGAAGCTTTCTTT

V gene: TRBV9
clone size: -
D gene: TRBD2
J gene: TRBJ2-1
CDR3 protein: CASSVVGLVYNEQFF
CDR3 DNA: TGTGCCAGCAGCGTAGTAGGACTAGTCTACAATGAGCAGTTCTTC

V gene: TRBV4-1
clone size: -
D gene: -
J gene: TRBJ2-7
CDR3 protein: CASSQAEPSYEQYF
CDR3 DNA: TGCGCCAGCAGCCAAGCAGAACCTTCCTACGAGCAGTACTTC

V gene: TRBV18
clone size: -
D gene: TRBD1
J gene: TRBJ2-2
CDR3 protein: CASSRTGNTGELFF
CDR3 DNA: TGTGCCAGCTCGAGGACAGGGAACACCGGGGAGCTGTTTTTT

V gene: TRBV7-9
clone size: -
D gene: TRBD2
J gene: TRBJ2-2
CDR3 protein: CASSFSGGSDTGELFF
CDR3 DNA: TGTGCCAGCAGCTTCAGCGGGGGGTCGGACACCGGGGAGCTGTTTTTT

V gene: TRBV30
clone size: -
D gene: -
J gene: TRBJ1-2
CDR3 protein: CAWSGTGLWGYTF
CDR3 DNA: TGTGCCTGGAGTGGAACAGGTCTTTGGGGCTACACCTTC

V gene: TRBV4-2
clone size: -
D gene: TRBD2
J gene: TRBJ2-2
CDR3 protein: CASSQAPGLAGGTGELFF
CDR3 DNA: TGTGCCAGCAGCCAAGCGCCGGGACTAGCGGGGGGCACCGGGGAGCTGTTTTTT

V gene: TRBV19
clone size: few
D gene: TRBD1
J gene: TRBJ2-7
CDR3 protein: CASSKDREAEQYF
CDR3 DNA: TGTGCCAGTAGTAAGGACAGGGAAGCCGAGCAGTACTTC

V gene: TRBV2
clone size: once
D gene: TRBD2
J gene: TRBJ2-7
CDR3 protein: CAGHTSGGLYEQYF
CDR3 DNA: TGTGCCGGACACACTAGCGGGGGGCTCTACGAGCAGTACTTC

V gene: TRBV16
clone size: -
D gene: -
J gene: TRBJ1-2
CDR3 protein: CASSQSQQLTRGYTF
CDR3 DNA: TGTGCCAGCAGCCAATCACAGCAGCTAACCCGGGGCTACACCTTC

V gene: TRBV19
clone size: -
D gene: -
J gene: TRBJ2-5
CDR3 protein: CASSKDSYGETQYF
CDR3 DNA: TGTGCCAGTAGTAAAGACAGTTATGGAGAGACCCAGTACTTC

V gene: TRBV10-2
clone size: -
D gene: TRBD1
J gene: TRBJ1-1
CDR3 protein: CASTQTRGTEAFF
CDR3 DNA: TGCGCCAGCACTCAAACCAGGGGGACTGAAGCTTTCTTT

V gene: TRBV10-3
clone size: -
D gene: -
J gene: TRBJ1-1
CDR3 protein: CAISALPLANGNTEAFF
CDR3 DNA: TGTGCCATCAGTGCCCTCCCTCTAGCAAACGGGAACACTGAAGCTTTCTTT

V gene: TRBV7-8
clone size: -
D gene: TRBD1
J gene: TRBJ1-2
CDR3 protein: CASSLLTGGDGYTF
CDR3 DNA: TGTGCCAGCAGCCTCCTAACAGGGGGCGATGGCTACACCTTC

V gene: TRBV3-1/TRBV3-2
clone size: -
D gene: TRBD1
J gene: TRBJ2-3
CDR3 protein: CASSQYISTGGTDTQYF
CDR3 DNA: TGTGCCAGCAGCCAGTACATATCAACAGGGGGGACAGATACGCAGTATTTT

V gene: TRBV13
clone size: -
D gene: -
J gene: TRBJ2-3
CDR3 protein: CASSLDVALPTDTQYF
CDR3 DNA: TGTGCCAGCAGCTTAGACGTAGCTCTGCCCACAGATACGCAGTATTTT

V gene: TRBV7-3
clone size: -
D gene: -
J gene: TRBJ1-4
CDR3 protein: CASSLTGSPGEKLFF
CDR3 DNA: TGTGCCAGCAGCTTAACGGGCAGCCCGGGGGAAAAACTGTTTTTT

V gene: TRBV30
clone size: once
D gene: TRBD1
J gene: TRBJ1-1
CDR3 protein: CAWSPKGGVGEAFF
CDR3 DNA: TGTGCCTGGAGTCCCAAAGGGGGCGTCGGTGAAGCTTTCTTT

V gene: TRBV7-9
clone size: -
D gene: TRBD1
J gene: TRBJ1-4
CDR3 protein: CASSLAWQGVEKLFF
CDR3 DNA: TGTGCCAGCAGCTTAGCGTGGCAGGGGGTTGAAAAACTGTTTTTT

V gene: TRBV6-5
clone size: -
D gene: -
J gene: TRBJ1-3
CDR3 protein: CASSGTSSGNTIYF
CDR3 DNA: TGTGCCAGCAGCGGGACTTCGTCTGGAAACACCATATATTTT

V gene: TRBV12-5
clone size: -
D gene: TRBD1
J gene: TRBJ2-5
CDR3 protein: CASGIGQGGPKETQYF
CDR3 DNA: TGTGCTAGTGGTATCGGACAGGGGGGGCCCAAAGAGACCCAGTACTTC

V gene: TRBV7-9
clone size: -
D gene: TRBD1
J gene: TRBJ2-3
CDR3 protein: CASSFTGVLPSTDTQYF
CDR3 DNA: TGTGCCAGCAGTTTTACAGGGGTACTACCTAGCACAGATACGCAGTATTTT

V gene: TRBV19
clone size: -
D gene: -
J gene: TRBJ2-7
CDR3 protein: CASRPLEGGARNEQYF
CDR3 DNA: TGTGCCAGTAGACCCCTGGAGGGGGGGGCCAGAAACGAGCAGTACTTC

V gene: TRBV5-4
clone size: -
D gene: TRBD1
J gene: TRBJ1-2
CDR3 protein: CASSLGAQGADMGYTF
CDR3 DNA: TGTGCCAGCAGCTTGGGGGCCCAGGGGGCCGATATGGGCTACACCTTC

V gene: TRBV3-1/TRBV3-2
clone size: -
D gene: -
J gene: TRBJ1-4
CDR3 protein: CASSPRGRRGNEKLFF
CDR3 DNA: TGTGCCAGCAGCCCCCGGGGGCGGCGGGGGAATGAAAAACTGTTTTTT

V gene: TRBV4-2
clone size: -
D gene: TRBD2
J gene: TRBJ2-1
CDR3 protein: CASSQDRTSGGNEQFF
CDR3 DNA: TGTGCCAGCAGCCAAGATCGGACTAGCGGGGGAAATGAGCAGTTCTTC

V gene: TRBV7-9
clone size: -
D gene: -
J gene: TRBJ2-1
CDR3 protein: CASSLTTVYNEQFF
CDR3 DNA: TGTGCCAGCAGCCTAACCACAGTCTACAATGAGCAGTTCTTC

V gene: TRBV7-9
clone size: -
D gene: -
J gene: TRBJ1-5
CDR3 protein: CASSSQGTHSNQPQHF
CDR3 DNA: TGTGCCAGCAGCTCGCAGGGAACTCATAGCAATCAGCCCCAGCATTTT

V gene: TRBV2
clone size: -
D gene: -
J gene: TRBJ2-1
CDR3 protein: CASRQGRFSEQFF
CDR3 DNA: TGTGCCAGCAGACAGGGACGTTTTAGTGAGCAGTTCTTC

V gene: TRBV19
clone size: -
D gene: -
J gene: TRBJ1-5
CDR3 protein: CASSINGVSWNQPQHF
CDR3 DNA: TGTGCCAGTAGTATAAACGGGGTCTCCTGGAATCAGCCCCAGCATTTT

V gene: TRBV11-2
clone size: -
D gene: TRBD1
J gene: TRBJ2-2
CDR3 protein: CASSNPPRTGKAGELFF
CDR3 DNA: TGTGCCAGCAGCAACCCACCGAGGACAGGGAAAGCCGGGGAGCTGTTTTTT

V gene: TRBV3-1/TRBV3-2
clone size: -
D gene: -
J gene: TRBJ2-2
CDR3 protein: CASSRGLKTGELFF
CDR3 DNA: TGTGCCAGCAGCCGCGGACTCAAAACCGGGGAGCTGTTTTTT

V gene: TRBV28
clone size: -
D gene: -
J gene: TRBJ1-2
CDR3 protein: CASSLGGAPDYGYTF
CDR3 DNA: TGTGCCAGCAGTTTAGGGGGCGCCCCGGACTATGGCTACACCTTC

V gene: TRBV3-1/TRBV3-2
clone size: once
D gene: -
J gene: TRBJ1-2
CDR3 protein: CASSQLGGQEYGYTF
CDR3 DNA: TGTGCCAGCAGCCAACTGGGGGGGCAGGAATATGGCTACACCTTC

V gene: TRBV5-1
clone size: -
D gene: TRBD2
J gene: TRBJ2-7
CDR3 protein: CASSSLAGSYEQYF
CDR3 DNA: TGCGCCAGCAGCTCCCTAGCGGGATCCTACGAGCAGTACTTC

V gene: TRBV30
clone size: -
D gene: -
J gene: TRBJ1-1
CDR3 protein: CAWSVRGAFF
CDR3 DNA: TGTGCCTGGAGTGTTCGGGGGGCTTTCTTT

V gene: TRBV2
clone size: -
D gene: -
J gene: TRBJ1-4
CDR3 protein: CASSLSGYGAEKLFF
CDR3 DNA: TGTGCCAGCAGCCTAAGTGGCTATGGGGCCGAAAAACTGTTTTTT

V gene: TRBV7-7
clone size: -
D gene: -
J gene: TRBJ2-5
CDR3 protein: CASSLGSGYQETQYF
CDR3 DNA: TGTGCTAGCAGCTTAGGAAGCGGGTACCAAGAGACCCAGTACTTC